This is a list of T cell receptor beta chains from one sample in a study of T-cell memory formation after mild COVID-19. MiXCR, applied by TCRdb to the 5' RACE reads, yields one record per CDR3 protein. The table lists about 470,000 distinct CDR3 sequences, roughly 25% of them singletons. The sample taken for sequencing was PBMCs or a T cell subset sorted from them (not recorded which). Receptors originate from an adult woman who had mild COVID-19 (a few samples of this study predate the infection). Cell type and time point are not known. Both conserved end residues are part of each CDR3. The order of the fields is J gene, V gene, clone size, D gene, CDR3 protein, CDR3 DNA. D genes are given only for firm matches. Clone size is given for some rows only: seen once, a few or many times, or a class if the clone is expanded.

TRBJ2-3 | TRBV29-1 | few | TRBD2 | CSVGEGYTQYF | TGCAGCGTTGGGGAGGGGTATACGCAGTATTTT
TRBJ2-3 | TRBV7-9 | NA | TRBD2 | CASSSPEGQAGTSTDTQYF | TGTGCCAGCAGTTCACCTGAAGGACAAGCGGGGACTAGCACAGATACGCAGTATTTT
TRBJ2-1 | TRBV10-3 | many | TRBD2 | CAISGLAGNNEQFF | TGTGCCATCAGTGGACTAGCGGGAAACAATGAGCAGTTCTTC
TRBJ2-1 | TRBV7-6 | few | TRBD2 | CASSFQSQRGVSYNEQFF | TGTGCCAGCAGCTTTCAATCTCAGCGGGGGGTTTCCTACAATGAGCAGTTCTTC
TRBJ2-1 | TRBV24-1 | few | NA | CATSDLQPGANEQFF | TGTGCCACCAGTGATTTGCAGCCGGGGGCCAATGAGCAGTTCTTC
TRBJ1-2 | TRBV6-1 | NA | TRBD1 | CASRERGPNYGYTF | TGTGCCAGCAGGGAAAGGGGGCCGAACTATGGCTACACCTTC
TRBJ2-2 | TRBV4-1 | NA | NA | CASSQERWDTGELFF | TGCGCCAGCAGCCAAGAAAGGTGGGACACCGGGGAGCTGTTTTTT
TRBJ2-7 | TRBV7-6 | few | TRBD2 | CASSLGHSGIYEQYF | TGTGCCAGCAGCTTAGGTCATAGCGGGATCTACGAGCAGTACTTC
TRBJ2-5 | TRBV4-1 | NA | TRBD1 | CASSHQLTTGTGETQYF | TGCGCCAGCAGCCACCAACTCACAACCGGGACAGGGGAGACCCAGTACTTC
TRBJ2-4 | TRBV20-1 | NA | NA | CSARAELGNIQYF | TGCAGTGCTAGAGCTGAGCTGGGGAACATTCAGTACTTC
TRBJ1-5 | TRBV30 | NA | NA | CASGLQPQHF | TGTGCCTCAGGCCTCCAGCCCCAGCATTTT
TRBJ2-5 | TRBV12-3/TRBV12-4 | NA | TRBD1 | CASSFITGDRGRPQYF | TGTGCCAGCAGTTTTATAACAGGGGACCGTGGAAGACCCCAGTACTTC
TRBJ2-5 | TRBV7-2 | few | TRBD1 | CASSGTGGEKTQYF | TGTGCCAGCAGCGGAACAGGGGGCGAGAAGACCCAGTACTTC
TRBJ2-3 | TRBV13 | few | TRBD2 | CASSPSSGLAGAPRDTQYF | TGTGCCAGCAGCCCTAGTTCGGGCCTAGCGGGGGCCCCGCGGGATACGCAGTATTTT
TRBJ2-5 | TRBV20-1 | few | NA | CSASPFNMGETQYF | TGCAGTGCTAGCCCCTTTAACATGGGGGAGACCCAGTACTTC
TRBJ2-7 | TRBV18 | once | NA | CASSPSLESGYEQYF | TGTGCCAGCTCACCCTCTCTCGAGTCCGGGTACGAGCAGTACTTC
TRBJ2-1 | TRBV4-3 | few | NA | CASSPPRRSSYNEQFF | TGCGCCAGCAGCCCCCCGCGGCGGTCCTCCTACAATGAGCAGTTCTTC
TRBJ2-3 | TRBV6-6 | few | TRBD2 | CASSYGLAGTTGTDTQYF | TGTGCCAGCAGTTACGGACTAGCGGGGACCACGGGAACAGATACGCAGTATTTT
TRBJ1-1 | TRBV3-1 | NA | NA | CASSQDLTNTEAFF | TGTGCCAGCAGCCAAGATTTAACCAACACTGAAGCTTTCTTT
TRBJ2-5 | TRBV7-6 | few | TRBD1 | CASSLAGTGLETQYF | TGTGCCAGCAGCTTGGCCGGGACAGGGTTGGAGACCCAGTACTTC
TRBJ2-1 | TRBV18 | NA | NA | CASSPPGGDEQFF | TGTGCCAGCAGCCCTCCGGGCGGGGATGAGCAGTTCTTC
TRBJ1-4 | TRBV5-5 | many | NA | CASSLQGTNEKLFF | TGTGCCAGCAGCCTACAGGGAACTAATGAAAAACTGTTTTTT
TRBJ2-1 | TRBV11-2 | NA | NA | CASNPGTASYNEQFF | TGTGCCAGCAACCCCGGGACGGCGTCCTACAATGAGCAGTTCTTC
TRBJ1-1 | TRBV5-6 | NA | TRBD1 | CASSWTGDTEAFF | TGTGCCAGCAGCTGGACAGGTGACACTGAAGCTTTCTTT
TRBJ2-5 | TRBV6-1 | NA | TRBD2 | CASSEFGAGEGQETQYF | TGTGCCAGCAGTGAGTTCGGAGCGGGAGAAGGGCAAGAGACCCAGTACTTC
TRBJ2-6 | TRBV10-3 | NA | NA | CAISESQLSSGANVLTF | TGTGCCATCAGTGAGTCTCAACTTAGCTCTGGGGCCAACGTCCTGACTTTC
TRBJ2-7 | TRBV4-2 | NA | NA | CASSHSDADIYEQYF | TGTGCCAGCAGCCATTCGGACGCAGATATCTACGAGCAGTACTTC
TRBJ1-3 | TRBV7-3 | once | TRBD1 | CASSYRDREVTGNTIYF | TGTGCCAGCAGCTACCGGGACAGGGAGGTGACCGGAAACACCATATATTTT